The 6 T cell receptor beta chains listed next were all sequenced from one sample in a study of early T cells in non-severe SARS-CoV-2 infection. Each CDR3 protein gets one entry after TCRdb re-called the 5' RACE reads with MiXCR. The sample contains tens of thousands of distinct CDR3 sequences, more than 9% of which appear only once. Input material: whole blood. The receptors shown here come from an adult who was a healthcare worker with PCR-confirmed SARS-CoV-2 infection or an uninfected control (not recorded which).

The chain has TRBV27 and TRBJ2-2, with 7 nucleotides matching TRBD2. V lost 2 bases and J lost 4; bases outside the gene matches: 1. Per germline, CDR1 MNHEY and CDR2 SMNVEV (reference sequence). The CDR3 is 14 amino acids. This chain's CDR3 is CASSLRTSTGELFF. CDR3 nucleotide sequence: TGTGCCAGCAGTTTACGGACTAGCACCGGGGAGCTGTTTTTT.

This clonotype has just a few counts. The chain carries TRBV18 and TRBJ2-1, with TRBD1 as a possible D gene (5 bases). Trimming left V 3 bases short and J 9 bases short, with 15 bases between. Per the germline V gene, CDR1 is KGHSH and CDR2 is LQKENI. This CDR3 region has 14 residues. Here the CDR3 reads CASSPPTVLGEQFF. The CDR3 DNA sequence: TGTGCCAGCTCACCCCCGACAGTCTTGGGTGAGCAGTTCTTC.

The rearrangement uses TRBV6-6 and TRBJ2-1; D is unresolved. The CDR3 consists of 14 residues. Germline-derived CDR1 and CDR2 are MNHNY and SVGAGI (reference sequence). Trimming took off 0 bases at V and 10 bases at J, with 13 bases between the two ends. CDR3 residues: CASSYSELGREQFF. The CDR3 DNA follows: TGTGCCAGCAGTTACTCCGAGTTAGGTCGGGAGCAGTTCTTC.

There are many counts of this clonotype. This rearrangement joins TRBV14 to TRBJ2-3; D call uncertain. The CDR3 runs 12 residues. V was clipped by 1 base and J by 5 bases, with 4 bases between them. In germline, CDR1 is SGHDN, CDR2 FVKESK. This CDR3 is CASSQVRDTQYF. Here the CDR3 DNA reads TGTGCCAGCAGCCAAGTTCGAGATACGCAGTATTTT.

This clonotype was counted a few times. The V gene is TRBV7-3, the J gene TRBJ2-6, with 11 bases identical to TRBD1. This CDR3 spans 15 amino acids. The germline V gene has CDR1 SGHTA and CDR2 FQGTGA. V was clipped by 6 bases and J by 8 bases; unmatched bases: 6. In DNA form, the CDR3 reads TGTGCCAGCAGATCCGGGGACAGGGGGACCAACGTCCTGACTTTC. Protein: CASRSGDRGTNVLTF.

This clonotype was counted at least ten times. The rearrangement uses TRBV2 and TRBJ2-7; D not resolved. Germline V lookup: CDR1 SNHLY, CDR2 FYNNEI. The CDR3 runs 14 residues. V was clipped by 5 bases and J by 0 bases, with 11 bases between them. The CDR3 region has the DNA TGTGCCAGCAGTATAGGTGGCATCTCCTACGAGCAGTACTTC. Amino acid sequence: CASSIGGISYEQYF.